The clone carrying this TCR beta chain came up once. What it recognizes is unknown. This sample stems from a study of T cell responses to AZD1222 COVID-19 vaccine. As for the study in general: Second doses that came at about 4 or about 12 weeks were put together. Study-wide findings and caveats: Spike-specific TCR breadth and depth grew following two AZD1222 doses. Just a handful of people given AZD1222 tested seropositive at baseline. CD4 TCRs covered the whole spike, strongest at regions 160-218 and 743-854.

Sequencing used immunoSEQ multiplex PCR; TCRdb keeps in-frame clones, though not all of them. This sample has over 140,000 clones; roughly 92% occur once, and the top ten carry around 5.1%. This receptor was identified in an adult in good health. The specimen comprised peripheral blood, sampled on day 0 of AZD1222 vaccination.

The CDR3 loop is CASSHRGQTEAFF. The CDR3 bases are TGTGCCAGCAGCCACAGGGGGCAGACTGAAGCTTTCTTT. The chain links TRBV6-6 to TRBJ1-1; 9 bases agree with TRBD1. The CDR3 extends over 13 amino acids. Germline V gives CDR1 MNHNY, CDR2 SVGAGI (reference sequence). With 6 bases clipped from V and 5 bases from J, the junction kept 4 bases outside the gene matches.